These T cell receptor beta chains were read from a single sample in a study of response to subunit inactivated influenza vaccine. TCRdb recomputed calls from the RT-PCR reads with MiXCR, one row per CDR3 protein. The data contain roughly 710,000 distinct CDR3 sequences, around 13% of them seen just once; the ten biggest clones take up about 7.4%. The sample here was PBMCs from blood, taken around two weeks before vaccination. The receptors stem from a man aged 45-65 years who received an inactivated influenza vaccine. CDR3s include the opening cysteine and the closing phenylalanine or tryptophan. A D gene is named only where the DNA matches it firmly. The size of a clone is reported for some rows only, either as once, few or many, or as a class for expanded clones.

length: 13
D: NA
size: NA
J: TRBJ2-4
V: TRBV28
DNA: TGTGCCAGCAGCTTCCGAAAGGGCGAATCGACGGACTTC
CDR3: CASSFRKGESTDF

length: 19
D: NA
size: NA
J: TRBJ2-5
V: TRBV11-2
DNA: TGTGCCAGCAGCTCCCTTCACTCGTGGGGGGCTAGCTTCCAAGAGACCCAGTACTTC
CDR3: CASSSLHSWGASFQETQYF

length: 14
D: NA
size: NA
J: TRBJ1-2
V: TRBV4-1
DNA: TGCGCCAGCAGCCAAGACCGGGGGGGAGGGGGCTACACCTTC
CDR3: CASSQDRGGGGYTF

length: 13
D: NA
size: many
J: TRBJ1-1
V: TRBV20-1
DNA: TGCAGTGCTAGGCGGGGGGGGAATTACGGAGCTTTCTTT
CDR3: CSARRGGNYGAFF

length: 14
D: TRBD1
size: few
J: TRBJ1-4
V: TRBV4-3
DNA: TGCGCCAGCAGCCAAGTTAGGACAGGGGAAAAACTGTTTTTT
CDR3: CASSQVRTGEKLFF

length: 13
D: NA
size: few
J: TRBJ2-5
V: TRBV12-3/TRBV12-4
DNA: TGTGCCAGCAGTGGGGGGACTGTAGAGACCCAGTACTTC
CDR3: CASSGGTVETQYF

length: 16
D: NA
size: NA
J: TRBJ2-7
V: TRBV28
DNA: TGTGCCAGCAGTTTATTGCTGACCGGGGCGGCCTACGAGCAGTACTTC
CDR3: CASSLLLTGAAYEQYF

length: 14
D: NA
size: NA
J: TRBJ2-1
V: TRBV11-3
DNA: TGTGCCAGCAGCTTAGACAGGGGGGATAATGAGCAGTTCTTC
CDR3: CASSLDRGDNEQFF

length: 14
D: NA
size: NA
J: TRBJ2-3
V: TRBV11-2
DNA: TGTGCCAGCAGCGTCCACAGGTGGACAGATACGCAGTATTTT
CDR3: CASSVHRWTDTQYF

length: 13
D: NA
size: NA
J: TRBJ2-2
V: TRBV5-1
DNA: TGCGCCAGCAGCTTGGATGGGTTTGGGGAGCTGTTTTTT
CDR3: CASSLDGFGELFF

length: 14
D: NA
size: NA
J: TRBJ1-5
V: TRBV13
DNA: TGTGCCAGCAGCTTAGGGGTGAACAATCAGCCCCAGCATTTT
CDR3: CASSLGVNNQPQHF

length: 14
D: NA
size: NA
J: TRBJ1-4
V: TRBV20-1
DNA: TGCAGTGCTTACAGGGCGGTTAAGGAAGAAAAACTGTTTTTT
CDR3: CSAYRAVKEEKLFF

length: 13
D: NA
size: many
J: TRBJ2-7
V: TRBV7-9
DNA: TGTGCCAGCAGGCCGGACACCCATTACGAGCAGTACTTC
CDR3: CASRPDTHYEQYF